These 18 T cell receptor beta chains share one sample of origin, sequenced in a study of technical replicates of blood from a handful of donors. Here immunoSEQ multiplex PCR was the method, and the copy in TCRdb shows in-frame clones only, minus some. The sample contains around 97,000 clones, about 96% of which appear only once. The sample consisted of T cells isolated from PBMCs. The receptors originated from a human donor in good health.

The J gene is TRBJ1-3, the V gene TRBV5-3; D perhaps matches TRBD1 (6 bases). TRBV5-3 is treated as an ORF (open reading frame) with a function not yet certain. The CDR3 spans 15 residues. V gave up 3 bases and J gave up 4 bases, with 14 bases separating them. The chain's CDR3 is CARSCTGWVGNTIYF. The CDR3 DNA is TGTGCCAGAAGCTGCACAGGGTGGGTAGGAAACACCATATATTTT.

The chain is built from TRBV4-2 and TRBJ2-3; 9 bases match TRBD2. The junction had 11 bases not matched to a gene; V was cut back by 4 bases and J by 3 bases. The CDR3 consists of 17 residues. CDR1 and CDR2 (germline): LGHNA, YNFKEQ. The CDR3 loop is CASSPMVVAGETDTQYF. The CDR3 nucleotides read TGTGCCAGCAGCCCCATGGTCGTAGCGGGAGAAACAGATACGCAGTATTTT.

The gene calls are TRBV9 and TRBJ1-1, with D possibly being TRBD1 (5 bases). Germline-derived CDR1 and CDR2 are SGDLS and YYNGEE. V lost 3 bases to trimming and J lost 0 bases, with 9 bases between them. This CDR3 region has 14 residues. CDR3 bases: TGTGCCAGCAGCGCGGACACACTGAACACTGAAGCTTTCTTT. Amino acid sequence: CASSADTLNTEAFF. Drawing the rest from reference TRBV9 and TRBJ1-1, the complete variable domain is DSGVTQTPKHLITATGQRVTLRCSPRSGDLSVYWYQQSLDQGLQFLIQYYNGEERAKGNILERFSAQQFPDLHSELNLSSLELGDSALYFCASSADTLNTEAFFGQGTRLTVV.

The CDR3 sequence is CASSSGGSGANVLTF. DNA for the CDR3: TGTGCCAGCAGTTCTGGAGGCTCTGGGGCCAACGTCCTGACTTTC. The rearrangement uses TRBV6-5 and TRBJ2-6; maybe TRBD2 (5 bases). Germline V lookup: CDR1 MNHEY, CDR2 SVGAGI. There are 15 residues in the CDR3. V shed 4 bases and J shed 0 bases, with 7 bases lying between them.

The chain carries TRBV5-5 and TRBJ1-5, with D unclear. The CDR3 is 14 amino acids. In germline, CDR1 is SGHKS, CDR2 YYEKEE (reference sequence). V was cut by 0 bases and J by 6 bases, with 10 bases left in between. CDR3 protein: CASSLGGSTQPQHF. The CDR3 region has the DNA TGTGCCAGCAGCTTGGGAGGCTCGACTCAGCCCCAGCATTTT.

On this clone itself: The germline gene is not matched at one end of the junction; a read error may be the cause. The V gene is TRBV7-7, the J gene TRBJ2-1; TRBD2 agrees at 11 bases. The CDR3 length is 15 residues. The germline CDR1 and CDR2 sequences are SSHAT and FNYEAQ (reference sequence). The CDR3 sequence is CASSLTSGRGDEQFF. Written as DNA, the CDR3 is TGTGCTAGCAGCCTAACTAGCGGGAGAGGAGATGAGCAGTTCTTC.

The chain couples TRBV6-6 to TRBJ1-5, with TRBD1 matching over 12 bases. This CDR3 is 13 amino acids long. Trimming at V came to 7 bases and at J to 6 bases, leaving 1 base not matched to a gene. Germline-derived CDR1 and CDR2 are MNHNY and SVGAGI (reference sequence). The CDR3 is CASMGQGAQPQHF. The CDR3 coding sequence is TGTGCCAGCATGGGACAGGGGGCTCAGCCCCAGCATTTT.

The rearrangement joins TRBV5-1 to TRBJ1-1; D unclear. The germline V gene has CDR1 SGHRS and CDR2 YFSETQ. V was pared by 5 bases and J by 2 bases, with 7 bases between. This CDR3 is built from 12 residues. CDR3 coding DNA: TGCGCCAGCAGGAGGGAAAACACTGAAGCTTTCTTT. Translated, it gives CASRRENTEAFF. The full variable domain, its missing parts supplied by reference TRBV5-1 and TRBJ1-1, is KAGVTQTPRYLIKTRGQQVTLSCSPISGHRSVSWYQQTPGQGLQFLFEYFSETQRNKGNFPGRFSGRQFSNSRSEMNVSTLELGDSALYLCASRRENTEAFFGQGTRLTVV.

This clone was found once. The genes are TRBV6-6 and TRBJ1-6; D possibly corresponds to TRBD1 (5 bases). V lost 5 bases, J lost 4 bases, and 9 bases lay in between. The germline V gene encodes CDR1 MNHNY and CDR2 SVGAGI (reference sequence). This CDR3 region has 14 residues. DNA for the CDR3: TGTGCCAGCAGTGGACAAGATTATAATTCACCCCTCCACTTT. Translation: CASSGQDYNSPLHF.

This chain uses TRBV19 with TRBJ1-2; no firm D call. This CDR3 spans 10 amino acids. V was shortened by 9 bases and J by 8 bases, with 10 bases between the two germline ends. Germline V gives CDR1 LNHDA, CDR2 SQIVND (reference sequence). CDR3 protein: CASKRGGYTF. CDR3 in DNA: TGTGCCAGCAAGAGAGGGGGCTACACCTTC.

The rearrangement joins TRBV11-2 to TRBJ1-2; tentatively, D is TRBD1 (6 bases). This CDR3 spans 19 amino acids. Trimming shortened V by 5 bases and J by 3 bases, and 28 bases separated the two germline ends. Germline V CDR1 and CDR2: SGHAT, FQNNGV. The CDR3: CASSRLKSGDRPLYYGYTF. The CDR3 DNA follows: TGTGCCAGCAGCCGATTGAAATCAGGCGACAGGCCGCTGTACTATGGCTACACCTTC.

V gene TRBV10-3 combines with J gene TRBJ2-3, with D possibly being TRBD1 (6 bases). V was shortened by 5 bases and J by 2 bases, with 14 bases between the two germline ends. This CDR3 contains 15 residues. Germline V CDR1 and CDR2: ENHRY, SYGVKD. This CDR3 is CAISLTGSTTDTQYF. Written as DNA, the CDR3 is TGTGCCATCAGTCTAACAGGGTCCACCACAGATACGCAGTATTTT.

The V gene is TRBV5-1, the J gene TRBJ2-3; 10 bases are shared with TRBD2. Germline assignment: CDR1 SGHRS and CDR2 YFSETQ. The CDR3 is made up of 13 amino acids. J gave up 1 base and V 10 bases, and 3 bases lay outside the gene matches. CDR3 bases: TGCGCCCGCCTAGCGGGAGGCACAGATACGCAGTATTTT. It translates to CARLAGGTDTQYF.

The chain is built from TRBV19 and TRBJ2-1; tentative D call: TRBD1 (5 bases). The CDR3 totals 16 residues. Trimming shortened V by 4 bases and J by 3 bases, and 16 bases separated the two germline ends. From germline, CDR1 is LNHDA and CDR2 SQIVND (reference sequence). CDR3: CASSRTGPAIYNEQFF. The CDR3 nucleotides are TGTGCCAGTAGTAGAACAGGACCTGCCATCTACAATGAGCAGTTCTTC.

V usage is TRBV7-8 and J usage is TRBJ2-2; 7 positions agree with TRBD2. The germline CDR1 and CDR2 sequences are SGHVS and FQNEAQ. V dropped 2 bases and J dropped 5; count of bases not matched to a gene: 8. The CDR3 sequence is 16 residues long. CDR3 nucleotide sequence: TGTGCCAGCAGCTTAACAGCGGGACGGGGGACCGGGGAGCTGTTTTTT. It translates to CASSLTAGRGTGELFF.

The chain uses TRBV19 and TRBJ1-2, with 7 bases aligning to TRBD1. The CDR3 is 15 amino acids. V was clipped by 3 bases and J by 4 bases; unmatched bases: 8. Per germline, CDR1 LNHDA and CDR2 SQIVND (reference sequence). CDR3 loop: CASSILSAGGYGYTF. The CDR3 DNA is TGTGCCAGTAGTATTCTCTCGGCAGGGGGCTATGGCTACACCTTC. The variable domain in full, with the rest retrieved from reference TRBV19 and TRBJ1-2, is DGGITQSPKYLFRKEGQNVTLSCEQNLNHDAMYWYRQDPGQGLRLIYYSQIVNDFQKGDIAEGYSVSREKKESFPLTVTSAQKNPTAFYLCASSILSAGGYGYTFGSGTRLTVV.

This chain links TRBV7-2 with TRBJ1-1, with 9 positions matching TRBD1. CDR3 length equals 15 residues. The germline gives CDR1 SGHTA, CDR2 FQGNSA. The trim removed 2 bases at V and 6 bases at J, leaving 7 bases unmatched. The CDR3 DNA follows: TGTGCCAGCAGCTTATCAGGACAGGGGTTTTCTGAAGCTTTCTTT. Its translation is CASSLSGQGFSEAFF.

This clone was counted a single time. V gene TRBV5-4 combines with J gene TRBJ2-3, with D perhaps matching TRBD2 (5 bases). Germline V lookup: CDR1 SGHNT, CDR2 YYREEE (reference sequence). This CDR3 has 14 amino acids. The V end lost 2 bases, the J end lost 3 bases, and 10 bases lay between the germline ends. CDR3 bases: TGTGCCAGCAGCTTCAGAGCGGCTACAGATACGCAGTATTTT. Its translation: CASSFRAATDTQYF.